What follows is one T cell receptor beta chain and its context. The sample is drawn from a study of blood T cell repertoires in COVID-19. Study information: Samples representing acute and convalescent COVID-19 were sourced from the United States, Italy and Spain. The cDNA or gDNA used as material had been derived from T cells, B-cell-depleted T cells, or PBMCs.

Source study methods: Amplified reference gene primers provided the basis for estimating nucleated cell counts. The method was immunoSEQ multiplex PCR; TCRdb's version includes in-frame clones alone and lacks a portion of them. V, J and clone size are those of that table, while D and trimming were read from the DNA. The table shows over 100,000 clones, with about 90% occurring only once. The CDR3 is 15 amino acids. With 0 bases clipped from V and 1 base from J, the junction kept 2 bases outside the gene matches. Germline V gene lookup returns CDR1 MNHEY and CDR2 SVGAGI. This chain joins TRBV6-5 and TRBJ1-1; 7 bases align to TRBD1. This clonotype originated in a human donor in a cohort sampled during active COVID-19. The source material was peripheral blood. The CDR3: CASSYSPGGNTEAFF. In DNA form, the CDR3 reads TGTGCCAGCAGTTACTCCCCAGGGGGGAACACTGAAGCTTTCTTT.